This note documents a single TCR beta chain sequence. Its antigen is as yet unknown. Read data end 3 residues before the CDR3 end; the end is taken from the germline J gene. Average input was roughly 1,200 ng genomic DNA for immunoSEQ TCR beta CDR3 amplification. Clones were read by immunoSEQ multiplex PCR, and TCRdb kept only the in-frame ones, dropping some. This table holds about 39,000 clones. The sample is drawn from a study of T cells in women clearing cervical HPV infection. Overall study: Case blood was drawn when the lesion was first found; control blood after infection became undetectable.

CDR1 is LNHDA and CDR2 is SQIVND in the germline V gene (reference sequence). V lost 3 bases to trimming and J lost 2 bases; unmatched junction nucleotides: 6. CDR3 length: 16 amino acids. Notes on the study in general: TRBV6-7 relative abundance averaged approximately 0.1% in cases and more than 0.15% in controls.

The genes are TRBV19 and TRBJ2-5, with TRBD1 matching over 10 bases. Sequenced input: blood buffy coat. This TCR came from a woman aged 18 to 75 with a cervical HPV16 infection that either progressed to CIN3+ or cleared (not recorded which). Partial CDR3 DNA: TGTGCCAGTAGTATCTCCGGGACAGGGGCTCAAGAGACC. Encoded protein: CASSISGTGAQET. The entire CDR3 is CASSISGTGAQETQYF.